Shown below are 26 T cell receptor beta chains from a single sample sequenced in a study of CD8+CD57+ T cells in acquired aplastic anemia. CD8+CD57+ cell expansion, shown by flow cytometry, had occurred in the patients selected for sequencing. Template material for TCR beta VDJ and CDR3 profiling consisted of genomic DNA. TCRdb analysed the reads with MiXCR anew, one entry per CDR3 protein. The sample has 150,000 to 180,000 distinct CDR3 sequences, roughly 49% seen once. The specimen was sorted CD4+, CD8+, or CD8+CD57+ T cells (not recorded which) from PBMCs. The source is a human donor with aplastic anemia.

On this clonotype itself: It is likely a read error, because the conserved phenylalanine at the end of the CDR3 is missing. V usage is TRBV7-2 and J usage is TRBJ2-5, with 7 bases that match TRBD2. The CDR3 consists of 15 residues. Germline V CDR1 and CDR2: SGHTA, FQGNSA. Germline trimming cut 5 bases from V and 9 bases from J; bases unmatched to any gene: 15. The CDR3 is CASSRRKREAEAQYL. CDR3 coding DNA: TGTGCCAGCAGCCGAAGGAAACGGGAGGCGGAGGCCCAGTACCTC.

This clonotype was seen ten or more times. The rearrangement uses TRBV15 and TRBJ2-7, with TRBD1 as a possible D gene (5 bases). The CDR3 sequence is 15 residues long. Germline lookup yields CDR1 LNHNV and CDR2 YYDKDF (reference sequence). Between the trimmed V and J ends, which lost 4 bases and 3 bases, there was a span of 16 bases. The DNA for the CDR3 is TGTGCCACCAGCACCCGACGCGACAGCCACTACGAGCAGTACTTC. The encoded protein is CATSTRRDSHYEQYF.

This clonotype was seen ten or more times. This rearrangement joins TRBV19 to TRBJ1-2, with 7 nucleotides matching TRBD1. V was pared by 3 bases and J by 2 bases, with 12 bases of the junction left unmatched. The CDR3 covers 17 residues. Germline CDR1 is LNHDA and CDR2 is SQIVND (reference sequence). CDR3 DNA sequence: TGTGCCAGTAGTATGCTGTCTGCGGGACAGTTGAACTATGGCTACACCTTC. Protein: CASSMLSAGQLNYGYTF.

V usage is TRBV12-3 or TRBV12-4 and J usage is TRBJ1-2; D is undetermined. CDR3 length equals 16 residues. Deletions cut 3 bases from V and 3 bases from J, with 17 bases between. Written as DNA, the CDR3 is TGTGCCAGCAGTTTCTCTTGGATAGGGAAGGACTATGGCTACACCTTC. As protein: CASSFSWIGKDYGYTF.

This clonotype was counted a few times. V usage is TRBV2 and J usage is TRBJ2-2; D is possibly TRBD2 (5 bases). V lost 7 bases and J lost 3, with 12 bases in between. CDR1 is SNHLY, CDR2 FYNNEI, per germline. The CDR3 totals 14 residues. The CDR3: CASTSMRDTGELFF. CDR3 sequence (DNA): TGTGCCAGCACCTCAATGCGGGACACCGGGGAGCTGTTTTTT.

This clonotype has only one observation. This sequence joins TRBV19 and TRBJ1-6, with D possibly TRBD1 on 5 matching bases. Germline CDR1 and CDR2: LNHDA and SQIVND (reference sequence). The CDR3 length is 15 residues. The ends were cut back, 3 bases at V and 5 bases at J, with 11 bases in the middle. DNA for the CDR3: TGTGCCAGTAGTATGGATCAGGGAGATAATTCACCCCTCCACTTT. Residues: CASSMDQGDNSPLHF.

This clonotype has ten or more counts. The chain has TRBV6-1 and TRBJ1-2; D ambiguous. Trimming shortened V by 2 bases and J by 5 bases, and 9 bases separated the two germline ends. This CDR3 is built from 13 residues. CDR1 MNHNS and CDR2 SASEGT come from the germline V gene. CDR3 sequence: CASSEWSGYGYTF. CDR3 nucleotides: TGTGCCAGCAGTGAATGGTCCGGGTATGGCTACACCTTC.

This clonotype came up many times. The V gene is TRBV7-9, the J gene TRBJ1-1; D not resolved. The V gene lost 2 bases and the J gene lost 11 bases, with 6 bases spanning the gap. Germline values: CDR1 SEHNR, CDR2 FQNEAQ (reference sequence). The CDR3 spans 10 residues. CDR3 nucleotides: TGTGCCAGCAGCTTAATCCCGGCTTTCTTT. Amino acids: CASSLIPAFF.

In its sample, this clonotype was seen a few times. This sequence joins TRBV7-2 and TRBJ2-5, with TRBD2 matching over 9 bases. The CDR3 is 16 amino acids. J was trimmed by 3 bases and V by 2 bases; bases with no gene match: 7. Per germline, CDR1 SGHTA and CDR2 FQGNSA. The CDR3 DNA reads as TGTGCCAGCAGCTTATTCCGACTAGCGGTAGAAGAGACCCAGTACTTC. Translation gives CASSLFRLAVEETQYF.

The chain is built from TRBV2 and TRBJ1-5; D is undetermined. The length of the CDR3 is 14 residues. V lost 3 bases and J 0 bases, leaving 6 bases between the germline ends. In germline, CDR1 is SNHLY, CDR2 FYNNEI. As DNA, the CDR3 is TGTGCCAGCAGTGACATGTATAGCAATCAGCCCCAGCATTTT. As protein: CASSDMYSNQPQHF.

The sample holds a few counts of this clonotype. This sequence may be a read error, since a much larger clone differs from it by one base. The chain has TRBV7-2 and TRBJ1-3, with a tentative D call TRBD1 (5 bases). CDR3 length: 14 amino acids. V lost 2 bases to trimming and J lost 9 bases, with 14 bases between them. CDR1 and CDR2 from the germline V gene are SGHTA and FQGNSA. CDR3 DNA: TGTGCCAGCAGCTTACGACAGAGTCAAAGCACCATATATTTT. Protein sequence: CASSLRQSQSTIYF. Full variable domain (outside the CDR3, taken from reference TRBV7-2 and TRBJ1-3): GAGVSQSPSNKVTEKGKDVELRCDPISGHTALYWYRQSLGQGLEFLIYFQGNSAPDKSGLPSDRFSAERTGGSVSTLTIQRTQQEDSAVYLCASSLRQSQSTIYFGEGSWLTVV.

CDR3 sequence: CASTQGGTGHRTF. As DNA, the CDR3 is TGTGCCAGCACTCAGGGGGGGACAGGGCATCGTACCTTC. The chain joins TRBV7-8 to TRBJ1-2; TRBD1 aligns across 9 bases. V lost 7 bases to trimming and J lost 14 bases; unmatched junction nucleotides: 14. The CDR3 runs to 13 residues. CDR1 is SGHVS, CDR2 FQNEAQ, per germline.

This clonotype was observed at least ten times. This chain links TRBV7-9 with TRBJ2-1, with D hard to call. This CDR3 comprises 14 residues. Looked up from germline, CDR1 is SEHNR and CDR2 is FQNEAQ (reference sequence). V lost 5 bases, J lost 7 bases, and 15 bases lay in between. DNA for the CDR3: TGTGCCAGCAGCGCGACTGGAGCCCCAAATGAGCAGTTCTTC. Translated: CASSATGAPNEQFF. Supplemented by reference TRBV7-9 and TRBJ2-1, the full variable domain reads DTGVSQNPRHKITKRGQNVTFRCDPISEHNRLYWYRQTLGQGPEFLTYFQNEAQLEKSRLLSDRFSAERPKGSFSTLEIQRTEQGDSAMYLCASSATGAPNEQFFGPGTRLTVL.

This clonotype was counted a single time. CDR3 sequence reads: CASRRGQETQYF. In DNA, the CDR3 is TGTGCCAGCCGGCGGGGCCAAGAGACCCAGTACTTC. The rearrangement joins TRBV2 to TRBJ2-5; D may be TRBD2 (6 bases). The germline V gene has CDR1 SNHLY and CDR2 FYNNEI. This CDR3 comprises 12 residues. Trimming stripped 8 bases from V and 1 base from J, with 8 bases between.

The chain couples TRBV7-3 to TRBJ2-1; D may be TRBD2 (5 bases). The CDR3 consists of 13 residues. The germline V gene has CDR1 SGHTA and CDR2 FQGTGA. V lost 4 bases and J 5 bases, leaving 9 bases between the germline ends. DNA for the CDR3: TGTGCCAGCAGCTCCGGGATAAACAATGAGCAGTTCTTC. Its translation is CASSSGINNEQFF. The variable domain in full, completed from reference TRBV7-3 and TRBJ2-1, reads GAGVSQTPSNKVTEKGKYVELRCDPISGHTALYWYRQSLGQGPEFLIYFQGTGAADDSGLPNDRFFAVRPEGSVSTLKIQRTERGDSAVYLCASSSGINNEQFFGPGTRLTVL.

The rearrangement joins TRBV2 to TRBJ2-7; TRBD2 is a possible D gene (5 bases). Germline V CDR1 and CDR2: SNHLY, FYNNEI. The CDR3 contains 16 residues. V was cut by 2 bases and J by 0 bases, with 14 bases left in between. CDR3 region: CASSEILPGSSYEQYF. Here the CDR3 DNA reads TGTGCCAGCAGTGAAATACTTCCGGGGAGCTCCTACGAGCAGTACTTC.

As for this clonotype: This could be a read error, since a much larger clone is one nucleotide away. This chain connects TRBV4-2 to TRBJ1-4; 8 bases match TRBD1. The CDR3 spans 15 residues. V lost 0 bases to trimming and J lost 10 bases; unmatched junction nucleotides: 7. The germline V gene encodes CDR1 LGHNA and CDR2 YNFKEQ. The CDR3 is CASSQETGVVGKLFF. The CDR3 bases are TGTGCCAGCAGCCAAGAGACAGGGGTGGTTGGAAAACTGTTTTTT.

The rearrangement joins TRBV10-3 to TRBJ1-4, with 9 bases that match TRBD1. The germline CDR1 and CDR2 sequences are ENHRY and SYGVKD. V was clipped by 7 bases and J by 6 bases; unmatched bases: 6. The CDR3 is 14 amino acids. DNA for the CDR3: TGTGCCATCAAGGGGGGACAGGGAGATGAAAAACTGTTTTTT. It translates to CAIKGGQGDEKLFF.

This clonotype was seen repeatedly, ten times or more. The chain carries TRBV5-4 and TRBJ2-1, with no clear D. The CDR3 totals 12 residues. V lost 0 bases and J lost 8, with 6 bases in between. Germline V gene data show CDR1 as SGHNT and CDR2 as YYREEE (reference sequence). CDR3 region: CASSLGVYEQFF. The CDR3 DNA is TGTGCCAGCAGCTTGGGGGTTTATGAGCAGTTCTTC.

This clonotype was seen ten or more times. The CDR3 region has the DNA TGTGCCAGCAGCCTCGGATCGAGCACCGGGGAGCTGTTTTTT. Amino acids: CASSLGSSTGELFF. The chain combines TRBV7-9 with TRBJ2-2, with D unresolved. Germline-derived CDR1 and CDR2 are SEHNR and FQNEAQ (reference sequence). There are 14 residues in the CDR3. Between the trimmed V and J ends, which lost 5 bases and 4 bases, there was a span of 11 bases.

This clonotype was recorded many times. The chain couples TRBV7-9 to TRBJ2-7; maybe TRBD2 (5 bases). Germline CDR1 reads SEHNR; CDR2 reads FQNEAQ (reference sequence). This CDR3 has 16 residues. Trimming removed 4 bases at V and 5 bases at J, with 21 bases between. CDR3 coding DNA: TGTGCCAGCAGCTCACGTGGGCAGAGAATGAGGGACGAGCAGTACTTC. Translation gives CASSSRGQRMRDEQYF.

In this sample, this clonotype turned up many times. J is TRBJ2-1 and V is TRBV6-1, with TRBD2 identical over 12 bases. CDR3 length equals 15 residues. Trimming took 5 bases from V and 4 from J; bases not matched to a gene: 3. Germline-derived CDR1 and CDR2 are MNHNS and SASEGT. CDR3 residues: CASSKTSGGYNEQFF. Written as DNA, the CDR3 is TGTGCCAGCAGTAAGACTAGCGGGGGATACAATGAGCAGTTCTTC.

The chain joins TRBV7-9 to TRBJ2-5; weak D call: TRBD1 (6 bases). Germline CDR1 SEHNR, CDR2 FQNEAQ (reference sequence). The CDR3 has 15 amino acids. The V gene lost 4 bases and the J gene lost 0 bases, with 12 bases spanning the gap. The CDR3, as DNA: TGTGCCAGCAGCTCGGACAGACCGTACCAAGAGACCCAGTACTTC. It translates to CASSSDRPYQETQYF.

This clonotype was recorded a few times. The chain uses TRBV15 and TRBJ1-5, with 7 bases matching TRBD1. CDR3 length: 14 residues. Trimming at V came to 6 bases and at J to 7 bases, leaving 9 bases not matched to a gene. CDR1 and CDR2 from the germline V gene are LNHNV and YYDKDF (reference sequence). CDR3 in amino acids: CATSPTGIYQPQHF. The CDR3 DNA reads as TGTGCCACCAGTCCGACAGGGATATACCAGCCCCAGCATTTT.

In its sample, this clonotype was seen many times. V and J are TRBV4-1 and TRBJ1-5; D gene ambiguous. This CDR3 spans 15 amino acids. Trimming stripped 0 bases from V and 1 base from J, with 7 bases between. Germline lookup yields CDR1 MGHRA and CDR2 YSYEKL. The CDR3 loop is CASSQESRSNQPQHF. The CDR3 nucleotides are TGCGCCAGCAGCCAAGAGAGTCGGAGCAATCAGCCCCAGCATTTT.

The genes are TRBV2 and TRBJ1-5; 7 bases agree with TRBD1. Germline-derived CDR1 and CDR2 are SNHLY and FYNNEI. CDR3 length equals 15 residues. The J segment lost 4 bases and the V segment lost 6 bases, leaving 9 bases of the junction unmatched. CDR3 residues: CASSAETGSNQPQHF. CDR3 DNA: TGTGCCAGCAGCGCGGAGACAGGGAGTAATCAGCCCCAGCATTTT.